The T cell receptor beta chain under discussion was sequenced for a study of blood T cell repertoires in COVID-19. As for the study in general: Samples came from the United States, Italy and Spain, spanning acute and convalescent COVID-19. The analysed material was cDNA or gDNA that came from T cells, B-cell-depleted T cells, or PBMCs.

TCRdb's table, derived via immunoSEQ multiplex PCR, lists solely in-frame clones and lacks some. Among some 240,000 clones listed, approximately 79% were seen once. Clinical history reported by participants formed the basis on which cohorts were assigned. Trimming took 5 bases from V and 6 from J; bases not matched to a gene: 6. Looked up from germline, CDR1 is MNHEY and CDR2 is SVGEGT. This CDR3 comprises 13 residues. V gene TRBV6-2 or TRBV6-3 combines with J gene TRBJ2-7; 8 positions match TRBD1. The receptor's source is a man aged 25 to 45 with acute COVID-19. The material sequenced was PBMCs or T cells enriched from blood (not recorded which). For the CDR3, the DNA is TGTGCCAGCAGTACCAGGACAGGGCTCGAGCAGTACGTC. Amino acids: CASSTRTGLEQYV.